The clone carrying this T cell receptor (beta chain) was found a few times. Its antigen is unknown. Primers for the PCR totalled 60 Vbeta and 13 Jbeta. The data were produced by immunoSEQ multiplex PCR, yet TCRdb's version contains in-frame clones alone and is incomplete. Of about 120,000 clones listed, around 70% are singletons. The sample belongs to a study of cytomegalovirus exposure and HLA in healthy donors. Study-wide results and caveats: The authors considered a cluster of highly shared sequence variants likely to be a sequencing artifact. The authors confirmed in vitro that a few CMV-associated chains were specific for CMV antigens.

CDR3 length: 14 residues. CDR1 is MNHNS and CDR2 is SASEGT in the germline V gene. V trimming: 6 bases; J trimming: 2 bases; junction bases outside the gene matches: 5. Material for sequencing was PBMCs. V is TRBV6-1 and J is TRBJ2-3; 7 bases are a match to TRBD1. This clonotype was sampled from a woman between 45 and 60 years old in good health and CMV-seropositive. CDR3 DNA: TGTGCCAGCAGAGACAGGGCCCACACAGATACGCAGTATTTT. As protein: CASRDRAHTDTQYF.